One sample yielded the 13 T cell receptor beta chains listed below, sequenced in a study of T cells in women clearing cervical HPV infection. Produced via immunoSEQ multiplex PCR; TCRdb's table is partial and in-frame only. Its table lists approximately 37,000 clones. Specimen: blood buffy coat. The source is a woman aged 18 to 75 with a cervical HPV16 infection that either progressed to CIN3+ or cleared (not recorded which).

Of note for this clone: Sequencing ends 3 residues short of the CDR3 end; the germline J gene provides the rest. The V and J genes are TRBV30 and TRBJ2-5; TRBD2 agrees at 12 bases. CDR3 size: 15 residues. Losses at the gene ends were 2 bases for V and 2 bases for J; bases not matched to a gene: 3. Germline CDR1 is GTSNPN and CDR2 is SVGIG (reference sequence). This chain's CDR3 is CAWSSGLAGQETQYF. The CDR3 DNA, read in part, is TGTGCCTGGAGTTCAGGACTAGCGGGGCAAGAGACC. The full variable domain, in which reference TRBV30 and TRBJ2-5 provide the parts outside the CDR3, is SQTIHQWPATLVQPVGSPLSLECTVEGTSNPNLYWYRQAAGRGLQLLFYSVGIGQISSEVPQNLSASRPQDRQFILSSKKLLLSDSGFYLCAWSSGLAGQETQYFGPGTRLLVL.

Comment on this clone: Coverage ceases 3 residues before the CDR3 finishes, and the germline J gene fills in the end. The gene calls are TRBV7-6 and TRBJ2-1; TRBD1 matches at 8 bases. CDR1 and CDR2 (germline): SGHVS, FNYEAQ. The junction had 12 bases not matched to a gene; V was cut back by 3 bases and J by 5 bases. The CDR3 sequence is 17 residues long. Partial CDR3 DNA: TGTGCCAGCAGCTTTACTAAGGGACAGGAGTTCAACAATGAG. Translating gives CASSFTKGQEFNNE. The CDR3 reads in full as CASSFTKGQEFNNEQFF.

The sequenced CDR3 bases are TGTGCCAGCAGCGTAGGGACAGTCCAAGAGACG. Encoded protein: CASSVGTVQET. The CDR3 as a whole reads CASSVGTVQETQYF. This chain uses TRBV9 with TRBJ2-3; a possible D gene is TRBD1 (6 bases). The sequence runs out 3 residues before the end of the CDR3; the remainder is reconstructed from the germline J gene. Per the germline V gene, CDR1 is SGDLS and CDR2 is YYNGEE. The CDR3 is 14 amino acids.

CDR3 protein: CASSSFRDEQFF. The DNA read from the CDR3 is TGTGCCAGCAGCTCTTTTCGGGATGAG. This chain joins TRBV7-8 and TRBJ2-1; D gene uncertain. The read gets to within 3 residues of the CDR3 end, and the germline J gene fills in the rest. Germline assignment: CDR1 SGHVS and CDR2 FQNEAQ. Between the trimmed V and J ends, which lost 4 bases and 8 bases, there was a span of 9 bases. The CDR3 covers 12 residues.

Concerning this clone: The sequence runs out 3 residues before the end of the CDR3; the remainder is reconstructed from the germline J gene. The V gene is TRBV27, the J gene TRBJ1-6; 10 positions agree with TRBD1. The V and J ends lost 10 bases and 4 bases, in that order; junction bases with no gene match: 7. The CDR3 spans 15 residues. Germline CDR1 reads MNHEY; CDR2 reads SMNVEV (reference sequence). The CDR3 sequence is CATRTGGRYNSPLHF. The DNA read from the CDR3 is TGTGCCACCCGGACAGGGGGTCGGTATAATTCACCC.

Note on this clone: The read terminates 3 residues before the CDR3 end, so the remaining end is supplied by the germline J gene. The gene calls are TRBV6-2 or TRBV6-3 and TRBJ1-2, with a weak D call TRBD1 (5 bases). The CDR3 is 12 amino acids. Between the trimmed V and J ends, which lost 11 bases and 1 base, there was a span of 11 bases. Germline CDR1 and CDR2: MNHEY and SVGEGT. CDR3 DNA (partial): TGTGCCGCGTGGCAGGGTAACTATGGC. It yields the protein CAAWQGNYG. Given in full, the CDR3 is CAAWQGNYGYTF.

Points on this clone: Coverage ceases 3 residues before the CDR3 finishes, and the germline J gene fills in the end. The chain is built from TRBV18 and TRBJ2-3; D gene unclear. This CDR3 has 14 residues. Germline assignment: CDR1 KGHSH and CDR2 LQKENI. The part of the CDR3 DNA that was read is TGTGCCAGCTCACCACCGACGACAAAAGAGACG. This sequence encodes CASSPPTTKET. The full CDR3 sequence reads CASSPPTTKETQYF.

With respect to this clone: Coverage ceases 3 residues before the CDR3 finishes, and the germline J gene fills in the end. The chain couples TRBV30 to TRBJ1-2; D is ambiguous. CDR3 length: 13 amino acids. CDR1 GTSNPN and CDR2 SVGIG come from the germline V gene (reference sequence). CDR3 region: CAWSPRSGSGYTF. The sequenced CDR3 bases are TGTGCCTGGAGTCCCCGATCAGGCAGCGGC.

Remarks on this clone: Sequencing ends 3 residues short of the CDR3 end; the germline J gene provides the rest. The gene calls are TRBV19 and TRBJ1-1, with 9 nucleotides matching TRBD1. Germline V lookup: CDR1 LNHDA, CDR2 SQIVND (reference sequence). The CDR3 totals 16 residues. Trimming at V came to 5 bases and at J to 3 bases, leaving 10 bases not matched to a gene. CDR3 DNA, as far as it was read: TGTGCCAGTAGTTTCCTAGGACAGGGGCCAGACACTGAA. As protein: CASSFLGQGPDTE. The full CDR3 reads CASSFLGQGPDTEAFF.

With regard to this clone: The CDR3 goes on 3 residues after the read ends, and that part is filled in from the germline J gene. The chain links TRBV10-2 to TRBJ2-1, with a possible D match to TRBD1 (6 bases). The CDR3 loop spans 12 amino acids. Between the trimmed V and J ends, which lost 7 bases and 6 bases, there was a span of 10 bases. Germline V CDR1 and CDR2: WSHSY, SAAADI. Partial CDR3 DNA: TGCGCCAGCACAGGACAGAGCAATGAG. It encodes CASTGQSNE. The full CDR3 protein reads CASTGQSNEQFF.

A note on this clone: The CDR3 end is not reached by the read, which stops 3 residues before it; the germline J gene fills it in. The V and J genes are TRBV2 and TRBJ2-3, with D perhaps TRBD2 (6 bases). The length of the CDR3 is 12 residues. Trimming removed 8 bases from V and 5 bases from J, with 11 bases in between. Per germline, CDR1 SNHLY and CDR2 FYNNEI. The CDR3 spells CASAEGLDTQYF. The covered CDR3 bases are TGTGCCAGCGCTGAGGGACTAGATACG.

For this clone: The read terminates 3 residues before the CDR3 end, so the remaining end is supplied by the germline J gene. This rearrangement joins TRBV10-1 to TRBJ1-4; 10 nucleotides line up with TRBD1. V shed 6 bases, J shed 4 bases, and the junction held 5 bases outside the gene matches. Germline V lookup: CDR1 WNHNN, CDR2 SYGVQD (reference sequence). This CDR3 comprises 15 residues. The CDR3 loop reads CASSPGQGDNEKLFF. CDR3 DNA, as far as it was read: TGCGCCAGCAGCCCTGGACAGGGGGATAATGAAAAA.

Concerning this clone itself: The read stops 3 residues short of the end of the CDR3; the missing end is completed from the germline J gene. The chain recombines TRBV7-2 with TRBJ1-2; D not resolved. The length of the CDR3 is 13 residues. Germline V gene data show CDR1 as SGHTA and CDR2 as FQGNSA. CDR3 region: CASSLGANNDYTF. The CDR3 bases that were read are TGTGCCAGCAGCTTAGGGGCTAACAATGAC.